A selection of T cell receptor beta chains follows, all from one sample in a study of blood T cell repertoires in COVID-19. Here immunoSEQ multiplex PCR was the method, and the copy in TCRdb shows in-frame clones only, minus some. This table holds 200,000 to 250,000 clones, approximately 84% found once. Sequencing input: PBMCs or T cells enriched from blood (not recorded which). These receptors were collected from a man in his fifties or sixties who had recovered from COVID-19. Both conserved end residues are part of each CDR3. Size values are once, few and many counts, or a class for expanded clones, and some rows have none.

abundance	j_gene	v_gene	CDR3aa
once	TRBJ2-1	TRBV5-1	CASTLALAYNEQFF
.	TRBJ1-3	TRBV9	CASSVETGMRGSNTIYF
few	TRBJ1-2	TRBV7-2	CASSFRGLYGYTF
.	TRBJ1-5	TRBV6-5	CARGQGISNQPQHF
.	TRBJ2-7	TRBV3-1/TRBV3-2	CASSQDARGIEQYF
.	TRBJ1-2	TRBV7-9	CASSLAGRKSDGYTF
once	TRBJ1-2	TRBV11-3	CASSLSGTGGNVYGYTF
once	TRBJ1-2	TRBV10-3	CAISETGTHGYTF
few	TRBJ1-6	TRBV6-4	CASSVTGDNSPLHF
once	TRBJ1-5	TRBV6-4	CASGLGRGNSNQPQHF
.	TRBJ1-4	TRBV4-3	CASSQVGGQGEKLFF
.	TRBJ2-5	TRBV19	CASSMGGTQETQYF
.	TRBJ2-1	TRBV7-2	CASSLSSRTGPEQFF
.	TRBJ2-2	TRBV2	CASRARGLDTGELFF
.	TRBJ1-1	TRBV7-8	CASSYGQMNTEAFF
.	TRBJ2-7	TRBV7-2	CASSLGRGGEYEQYF
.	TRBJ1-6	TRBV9	CASRSLGGNNSPLHF
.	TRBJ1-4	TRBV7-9	CASSQGLATNEKLFF
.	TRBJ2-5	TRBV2	CASSPLAAIQETQYF
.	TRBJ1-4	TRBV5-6	CASSQYNEKLFF
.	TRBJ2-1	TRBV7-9	CASSRDYEQFF
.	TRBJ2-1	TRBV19	CASSNDRGSYNEQFF
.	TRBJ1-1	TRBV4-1	CASSQDRMTGMGTEAFF
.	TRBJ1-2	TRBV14	CASSHPRGYGYTF
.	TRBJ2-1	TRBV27	CASSLRAGGLYNEQFF
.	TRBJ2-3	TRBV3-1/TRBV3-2	CASSQEAGDTDTQYF
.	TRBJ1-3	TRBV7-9	CASSPGQNSGNTIYF
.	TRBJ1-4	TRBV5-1	CASSARSANEKLFF
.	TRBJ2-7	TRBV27	CASSLSVLDTYEQYF
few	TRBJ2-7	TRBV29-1	CSVEEQGFPYEQYF
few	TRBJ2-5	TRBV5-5	CASSLVADQETQYF
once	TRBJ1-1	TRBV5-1	CASSLAQRNTEAFF
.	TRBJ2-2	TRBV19	CASSSPGQGARGELFF
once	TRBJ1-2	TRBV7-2	CASSLEFRTGDGYTF
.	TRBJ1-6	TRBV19	CASSIDQTGAGNSPLHF
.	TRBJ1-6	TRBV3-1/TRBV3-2	CASSQDISPLHF
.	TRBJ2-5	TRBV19	CASNPDRGLETQYF
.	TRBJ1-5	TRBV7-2	CASSLQGGGNQPQHF
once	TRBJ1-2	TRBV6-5	CASSYAKGGSGYTF
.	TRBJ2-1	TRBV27	CASNPLGGNEQFF
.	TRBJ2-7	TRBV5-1	CASSFQTGLAGAYEQYF
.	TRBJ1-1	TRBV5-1	CASSSQANTEAFF
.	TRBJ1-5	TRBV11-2	CASSFGQGQPQHF
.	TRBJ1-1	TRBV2	CASTQRGNTEAFF
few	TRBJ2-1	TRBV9	CASSPPGGPSYNEQFF
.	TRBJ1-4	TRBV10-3	CAINVDRGSKLFF
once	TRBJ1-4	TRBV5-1	CASSLSGATNEKLFF
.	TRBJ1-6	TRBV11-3	CASSLVSNSPLHF
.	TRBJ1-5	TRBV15	CATTPGGSNQPQHF
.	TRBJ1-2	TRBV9	CASSVDMGRLDGYTF
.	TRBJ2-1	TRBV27	CASSLRQAHNEQFF
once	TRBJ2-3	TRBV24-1	CATSDFSPGPDTQYF